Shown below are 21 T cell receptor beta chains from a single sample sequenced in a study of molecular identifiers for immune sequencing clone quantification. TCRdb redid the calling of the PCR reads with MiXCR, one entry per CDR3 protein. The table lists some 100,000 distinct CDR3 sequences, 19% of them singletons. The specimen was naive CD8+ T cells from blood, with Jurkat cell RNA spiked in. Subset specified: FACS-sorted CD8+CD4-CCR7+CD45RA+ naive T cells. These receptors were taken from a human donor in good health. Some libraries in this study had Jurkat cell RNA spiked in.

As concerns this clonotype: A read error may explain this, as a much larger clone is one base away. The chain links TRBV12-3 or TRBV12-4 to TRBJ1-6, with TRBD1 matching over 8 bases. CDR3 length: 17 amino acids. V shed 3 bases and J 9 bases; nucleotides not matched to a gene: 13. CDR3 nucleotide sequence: TGTGCCAGCAGTTTTTGGGCCCCCGGGACAGGAAGTTCACCCCTCCACTTT. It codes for CASSFWAPGTGSSPLHF.

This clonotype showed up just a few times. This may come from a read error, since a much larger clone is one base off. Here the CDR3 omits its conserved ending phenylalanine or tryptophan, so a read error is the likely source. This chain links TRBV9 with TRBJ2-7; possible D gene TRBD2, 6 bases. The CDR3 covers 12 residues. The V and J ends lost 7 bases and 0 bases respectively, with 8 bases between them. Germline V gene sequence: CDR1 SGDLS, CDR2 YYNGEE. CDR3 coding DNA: TGTGCCAGCGCCGGGAGCTCCTACGAGCAGTACTCC. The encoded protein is CASAGSSYEQYS.

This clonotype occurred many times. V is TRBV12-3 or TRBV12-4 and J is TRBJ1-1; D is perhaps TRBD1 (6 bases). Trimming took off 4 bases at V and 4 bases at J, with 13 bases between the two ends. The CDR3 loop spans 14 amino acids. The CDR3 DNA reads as TGTGCCAGCAGTTATACGGCCAGGGGCACTGAAGCTTTCTTT. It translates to CASSYTARGTEAFF.

The CDR3: CASSWGPRPQETQYF. Written as DNA, the CDR3 is TGTGCCAGCAGCTGGGGGCCAAGGCCGCAAGAGACCCAGTACTTC. The chain joins TRBV7-8 to TRBJ2-5, with a tentative D call TRBD1 (6 bases). Trimming stripped 4 bases from V and 2 bases from J, with 14 bases between. The CDR3 sequence is 15 residues long. Germline V gives CDR1 SGHVS, CDR2 FQNEAQ.

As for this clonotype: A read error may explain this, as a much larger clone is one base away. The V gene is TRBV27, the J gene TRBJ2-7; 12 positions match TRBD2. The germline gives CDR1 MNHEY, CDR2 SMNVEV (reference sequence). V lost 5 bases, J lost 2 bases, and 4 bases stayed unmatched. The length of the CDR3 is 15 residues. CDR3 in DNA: TGTGCCAGCAGTATGGCTAGCGGGGGGGCCTACGAGCAGTACTTC. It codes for CASSMASGGAYEQYF.

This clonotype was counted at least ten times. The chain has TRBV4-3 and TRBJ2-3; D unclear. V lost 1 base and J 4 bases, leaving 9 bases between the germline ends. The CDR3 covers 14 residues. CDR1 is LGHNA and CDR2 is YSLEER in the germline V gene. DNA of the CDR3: TGCGCCAGCAGCCAAGGTAGTACCGCAGATACGCAGTATTTT. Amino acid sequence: CASSQGSTADTQYF.

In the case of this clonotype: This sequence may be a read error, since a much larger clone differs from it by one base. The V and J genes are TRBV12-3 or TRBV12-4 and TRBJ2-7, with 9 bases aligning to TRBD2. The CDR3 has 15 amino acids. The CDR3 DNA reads TGTGCCAGCAGGGCCGGGACTAGCACAACCTACGGGCAGTACTTC. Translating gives CASRAGTSTTYGQYF.

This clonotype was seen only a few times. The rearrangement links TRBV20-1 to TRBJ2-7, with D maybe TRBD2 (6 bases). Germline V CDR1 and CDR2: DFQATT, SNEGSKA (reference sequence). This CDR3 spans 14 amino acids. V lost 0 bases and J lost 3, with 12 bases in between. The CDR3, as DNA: TGCAGTGCTAGAGAGTTCCGGGGAGGCTACGAGCAGTACTTC. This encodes CSAREFRGGYEQYF.

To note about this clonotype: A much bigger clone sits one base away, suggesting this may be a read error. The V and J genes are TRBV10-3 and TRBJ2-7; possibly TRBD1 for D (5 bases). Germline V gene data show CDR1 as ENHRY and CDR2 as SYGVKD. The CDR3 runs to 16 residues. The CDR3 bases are TGTGCCGTCAGTGAGTCGAAGACAGATCACTCCTACGAGCAGTACTTC. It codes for CAVSESKTDHSYEQYF.

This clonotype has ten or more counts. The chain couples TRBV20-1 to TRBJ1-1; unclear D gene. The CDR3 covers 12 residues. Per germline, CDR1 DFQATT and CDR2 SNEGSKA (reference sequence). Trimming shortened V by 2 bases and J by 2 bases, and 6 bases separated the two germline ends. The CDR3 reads CSARPENTEAFF. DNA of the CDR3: TGCAGTGCTAGACCAGAAAACACTGAAGCTTTCTTT.

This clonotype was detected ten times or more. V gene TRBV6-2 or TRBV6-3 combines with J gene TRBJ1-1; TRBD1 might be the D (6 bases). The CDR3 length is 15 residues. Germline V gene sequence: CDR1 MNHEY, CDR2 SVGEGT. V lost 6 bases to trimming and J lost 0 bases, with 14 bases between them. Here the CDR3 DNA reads TGTGCCAGCAGAGAAGTGGGGGCCCTGAACACTGAAGCTTTCTTT. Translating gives CASREVGALNTEAFF.

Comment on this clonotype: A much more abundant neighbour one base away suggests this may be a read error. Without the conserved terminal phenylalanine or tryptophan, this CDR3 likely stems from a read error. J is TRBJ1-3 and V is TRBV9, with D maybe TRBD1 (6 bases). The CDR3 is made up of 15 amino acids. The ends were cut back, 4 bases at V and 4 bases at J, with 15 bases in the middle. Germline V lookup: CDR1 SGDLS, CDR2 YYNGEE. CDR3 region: CASSPAQGGGNTIYV. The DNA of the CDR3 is TGTGCCAGCAGCCCGGCACAGGGAGGAGGAAACACCATATATGTT.

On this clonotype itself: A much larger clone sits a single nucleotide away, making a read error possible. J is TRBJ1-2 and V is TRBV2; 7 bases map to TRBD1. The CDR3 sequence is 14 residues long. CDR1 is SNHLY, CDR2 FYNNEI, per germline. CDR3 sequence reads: CASSEGPGGYGNTF. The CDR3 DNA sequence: TGTGCCAGCAGTGAAGGGCCAGGGGGTTATGGCAACACCTTC.

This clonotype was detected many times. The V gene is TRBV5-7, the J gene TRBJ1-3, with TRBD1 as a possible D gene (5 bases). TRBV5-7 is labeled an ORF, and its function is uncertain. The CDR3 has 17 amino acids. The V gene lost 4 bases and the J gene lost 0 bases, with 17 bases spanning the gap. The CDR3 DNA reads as TGTGCCAGCAGCAGGGGTCCGTCTTGGAGCTCTGGAAACACCATATATTTT. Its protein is CASSRGPSWSSGNTIYF.

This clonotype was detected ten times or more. In DNA, the CDR3 is TGTGCCAGCAGGACAGCGCACACCGGGGAGCTGTTTTTT. It is translated as CASRTAHTGELFF. V is TRBV12-3 or TRBV12-4 and J is TRBJ2-2, with D possibly TRBD1 on 5 matching bases. The germline V and J ends were trimmed by 6 bases and 3 bases, with 8 bases remaining between them. CDR3 length: 13 residues.

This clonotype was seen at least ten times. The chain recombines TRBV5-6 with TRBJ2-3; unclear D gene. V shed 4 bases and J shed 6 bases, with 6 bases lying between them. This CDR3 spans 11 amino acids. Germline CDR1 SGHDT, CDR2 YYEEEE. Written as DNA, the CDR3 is TGTGCCAGCAGCCGCCTGGATACGCAGTATTTT. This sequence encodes CASSRLDTQYF.

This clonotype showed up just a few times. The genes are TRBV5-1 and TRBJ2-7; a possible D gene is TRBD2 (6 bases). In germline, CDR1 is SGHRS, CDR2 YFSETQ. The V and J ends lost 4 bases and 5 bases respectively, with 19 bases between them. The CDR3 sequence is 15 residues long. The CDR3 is CASSPSSGSPHEQYF. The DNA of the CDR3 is TGCGCCAGCAGCCCCTCTTCCGGGAGCCCCCACGAGCAGTACTTC.

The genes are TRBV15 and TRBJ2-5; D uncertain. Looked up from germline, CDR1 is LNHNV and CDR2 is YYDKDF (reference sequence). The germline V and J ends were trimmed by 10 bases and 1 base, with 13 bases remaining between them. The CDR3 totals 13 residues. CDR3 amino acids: CANALDLQETQYF. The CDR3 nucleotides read TGTGCCAACGCCCTTGACCTCCAAGAGACCCAGTACTTC.

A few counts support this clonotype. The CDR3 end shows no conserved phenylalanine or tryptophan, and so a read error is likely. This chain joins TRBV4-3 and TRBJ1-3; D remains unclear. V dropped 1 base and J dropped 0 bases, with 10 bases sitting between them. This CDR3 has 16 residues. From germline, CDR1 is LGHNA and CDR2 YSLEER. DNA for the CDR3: TGCGCCAGCAGCCAAGGTCGGAGCCACTCTGGAAACACCATATATCTT. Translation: CASSQGRSHSGNTIYL.

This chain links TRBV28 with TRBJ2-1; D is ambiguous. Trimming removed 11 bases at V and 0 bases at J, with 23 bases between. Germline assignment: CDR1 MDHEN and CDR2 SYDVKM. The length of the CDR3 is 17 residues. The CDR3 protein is CAGNAGVPSSSYNEQFF. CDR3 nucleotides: TGTGCCGGCAACGCCGGTGTACCCTCAAGCTCCTACAATGAGCAGTTCTTC.

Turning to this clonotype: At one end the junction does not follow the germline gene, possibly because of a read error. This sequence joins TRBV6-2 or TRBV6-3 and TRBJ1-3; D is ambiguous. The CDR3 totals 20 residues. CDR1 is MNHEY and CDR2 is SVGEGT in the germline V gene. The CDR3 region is CASSYDFPAPDRTSGNAIYF. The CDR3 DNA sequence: TGTGCCAGCAGTTACGACTTTCCGGCACCGGATAGGACTTCGGGAAACGCCATATATTTT.